The 28 T cell receptor beta chains below were found in one sample sequenced in a study of shared clonotypes between healthy human individuals. Generated by immunoSEQ multiplex PCR, the TCRdb table keeps only in-frame clones and is missing some. The sample holds 450,000 to 600,000 clones; about four fifths are singletons and the top ten take 13%. Sequencing input: PBMCs. The receptors derive from a woman aged 40-49 years in good health. Some clones in this sample may be carry-over from other donors' samples.

This clone has just one count. The gene calls are TRBV7-9 and TRBJ2-7, with a possible D match to TRBD1 (5 bases). The CDR3 covers 16 residues. The germline gives CDR1 SEHNR, CDR2 FQNEAQ (reference sequence). V was shortened by 5 bases and J by 2 bases, with 19 bases between the two germline ends. The CDR3 loop reads CASSQGATAPTYEQYF. The CDR3 DNA reads as TGTGCCAGCAGCCAAGGGGCGACAGCTCCAACCTACGAGCAGTACTTC.

This clone was detected a few times. Other DNA variants within this sample encode the same CDR3. This chain's CDR3 is CAISGTANTEAFF. As DNA, the CDR3 is TGTGCCATCAGTGGGACAGCAAACACTGAAGCTTTCTTT. The rearrangement uses TRBV10-3 and TRBJ1-1; tentative D call: TRBD1 (6 bases). This CDR3 is 13 amino acids long. With 4 bases removed from V and 2 bases from J, the gap between germline ends came to 8 bases. The germline V gene has CDR1 ENHRY and CDR2 SYGVKD.

The rearrangement uses TRBV18 and TRBJ1-2, with D possibly TRBD1 on 5 matching bases. CDR1 is KGHSH, CDR2 LQKENI, per germline. The CDR3 runs 13 residues. The germline V and J ends were trimmed by 2 bases and 4 bases, with 8 bases remaining between them. The CDR3 DNA is TGTGCCAGCTCACCAGGGGCTCCCTATGGCTACACCTTC. It encodes CASSPGAPYGYTF.

Only a few counts were recorded for this clone. This rearrangement joins TRBV14 to TRBJ2-1, with D perhaps being TRBD1 or TRBD2 (7 bases each). CDR3 size: 15 residues. Germline V gene data show CDR1 as SGHDN and CDR2 as FVKESK. Trimming took 2 bases from V and 7 from J, leaving 15 bases between them. Here the CDR3 DNA reads TGTGCCAGCAGCCAAACGTACCAGGGGGGGAATGAGCAGTTCTTC. Translation: CASSQTYQGGNEQFF.

The V call is TRBV11-2, the J call TRBJ2-1; D possibly corresponds to TRBD2 (6 bases). CDR3 length equals 16 residues. Germline values: CDR1 SGHAT, CDR2 FQNNGV. Trimming left V 5 bases short and J 9 bases short, with 23 bases between. In nucleotides, the CDR3 is TGTGCCAGCAGCCGGACCCGGGACTCCCAAAGGGGTGAGCAGTTCTTC. It specifies CASSRTRDSQRGEQFF.

The chain's CDR3 is CASSPQGRQTQYF. CDR3 coding DNA: TGTGCCAGCAGCCCTCAGGGACGTCAGACCCAGTACTTC. The genes are TRBV4-2 and TRBJ2-5; D is perhaps TRBD1 or TRBD2 (5 bases each). The CDR3 is 13 amino acids. V was shortened by 4 bases and J by 6 bases, with 12 bases between the two germline ends. From germline, CDR1 is LGHNA and CDR2 YNFKEQ.

The chain has TRBV21-1 and TRBJ2-1; the D segment call TRBD2 is taken from the table without a DNA check. TRBV21-1 is classified as a pseudogene. This CDR3 is built from 17 residues. The CDR3 region has the DNA TGTGCCAGCCGGGACCGGGGACTAGCGGGAGGAAAGGTTGAGCAGTTCTTC. It translates to CASRDRGLAGGKVEQFF.

The rearrangement links TRBV11-1 to TRBJ2-1; TRBD2 matches 10 bases. J lost 8 bases, V lost 3 bases, and 7 bases had no gene match. CDR1 is SGHAT and CDR2 is FQDESV in the germline V gene (reference sequence). This CDR3 spans 15 amino acids. The CDR3 coding sequence is TGTGCCAGCAGCTTCCGACTAGCGGGTGGCGATGAGCAGTTCTTC. This codes for CASSFRLAGGDEQFF.

This clone was recorded a few times. This rearrangement joins TRBV20-1 to TRBJ2-1, with D possibly TRBD1 on 5 matching bases. CDR1 and CDR2 (germline): DFQATT, SNEGSKA (reference sequence). The V and J ends lost 7 bases and 10 bases respectively, with 14 bases between them. The CDR3 is made up of 11 amino acids. The CDR3 reads CSVRGSWEQFF. In nucleotides, the CDR3 is TGCAGTGTTAGGGGTAGTTGGGAGCAGTTCTTC.

The CDR3 region is CSGGQGESTDTQYF. The CDR3 coding sequence is TGCAGCGGGGGACAGGGTGAAAGCACAGATACGCAGTATTTT. The chain has TRBV29-1 and TRBJ2-3; 9 bases match TRBD1. V lost 7 bases to trimming and J lost 0 bases; unmatched junction nucleotides: 5. There are 14 residues in the CDR3. Germline assignment: CDR1 SQVTM and CDR2 ANQGSEA.

This chain connects TRBV18 to TRBJ2-3, with 11 bases identical to TRBD2. The V and J ends lost 3 bases and 0 bases, in that order; junction bases with no gene match: 2. The V gene's germline CDR1 is KGHSH and CDR2 LQKENI. The CDR3 sequence is 16 residues long. DNA for the CDR3: TGTGCCAGCTCACCGGGACTAGCGGAGAGCACAGATACGCAGTATTTT. Protein product: CASSPGLAESTDTQYF.

The genes are TRBV6-5 and TRBJ2-7, with 9 nucleotides matching TRBD2. Germline V gives CDR1 MNHEY, CDR2 SVGAGI. CDR3 length equals 14 residues. Germline trimming cut 2 bases from V and 6 bases from J; bases unmatched to any gene: 5. CDR3 protein: CASSYGLAGSEQYF. In DNA, the CDR3 is TGTGCCAGCAGTTACGGGCTAGCGGGATCCGAGCAGTACTTC.

The chain combines TRBV7-6 with TRBJ2-7; perhaps TRBD2 as D (6 bases). The germline V and J ends were trimmed by 3 bases and 2 bases, with 11 bases remaining between them. CDR1 SGHVS and CDR2 FNYEAQ come from the germline V gene. This CDR3 has 14 residues. The CDR3 region has the DNA TGTGCCAGCAGCTTTCTGGGGGGAGCCTACGAGCAGTACTTC. Translation: CASSFLGGAYEQYF.

The chain couples TRBV5-1 to TRBJ2-3; tentatively, D is TRBD1 or TRBD2 (5 bases each). The V end lost 2 bases, the J end lost 4 bases, and 8 bases lay between the germline ends. This CDR3 has 13 amino acids. Germline assignment: CDR1 SGHRS and CDR2 YFSETQ. CDR3 sequence: CASSLRGADTQYF. CDR3 coding DNA: TGCGCCAGCAGCTTAAGAGGGGCAGATACGCAGTATTTT.

CDR3 in amino acids: CASRTQAGLYEQYF. For the CDR3, the DNA is TGTGCCAGTAGGACCCAGGCAGGGCTCTACGAGCAGTACTTC. The chain couples TRBV19 to TRBJ2-7, with D perhaps matching TRBD1 (5 bases). Germline values: CDR1 LNHDA, CDR2 SQIVND (reference sequence). Trimming removed 6 bases from V and 3 bases from J, with 15 bases in between. This CDR3 is 14 amino acids long.

The chain joins TRBV27 to TRBJ2-1; the D gene is possibly TRBD2 (5 bases). V lost 0 bases, J lost 3 bases, and 9 bases lay in between. This CDR3 region has 15 residues. Germline V gene data show CDR1 as MNHEY and CDR2 as SMNVEV (reference sequence). This CDR3 reads CASSLSIEGYNEQFF. The CDR3 DNA is TGTGCCAGCAGTTTATCGATAGAGGGCTACAATGAGCAGTTCTTC.

As regards this clone: Other DNA sequences in the same sample also yield this CDR3. The chain couples TRBV7-2 to TRBJ2-5, with D unresolved. Germline assignment: CDR1 SGHTA and CDR2 FQGNSA. V dropped 1 base and J dropped 5 bases, with 11 bases sitting between them. The CDR3 covers 14 residues. The CDR3 DNA reads TGTGCCAGCAGCTTAGGACGAACCCAGGAGACCCAGTACTTC. This translates into CASSLGRTQETQYF.

This chain links TRBV7-2 with TRBJ2-1; D ambiguous. The CDR3 contains 14 residues. V gave up 1 base and J gave up 4 bases, with 8 bases separating them. Germline lookup yields CDR1 SGHTA and CDR2 FQGNSA. The CDR3 DNA reads as TGTGCCAGCAGCTTAGAATGGATATACAATGAGCAGTTCTTC. Translation: CASSLEWIYNEQFF.

V and J are TRBV1 and TRBJ2-1; no DNA check was done on the table's D call, TRBD2. TRBV1 is a documented pseudogene. The length of the CDR3 is 16 residues. The DNA of the CDR3 is TGCACCAGCTCCCGGGTTGCGGAAGCCTCCTACAATGAGCAGTTCTTC. Translation: CTSSRVAEASYNEQFF.

The chain joins TRBV6-6 to TRBJ1-1; D is unclear. Trimming cost V 2 bases and J 0 bases, with 7 bases left between them. Germline CDR1 reads MNHNY; CDR2 reads SVGAGI (reference sequence). This CDR3 has 14 amino acids. The chain's CDR3 is CASSYGPMNTEAFF. CDR3 sequence (DNA): TGTGCCAGCAGTTACGGGCCGATGAACACTGAAGCTTTCTTT.

The chain couples TRBV28 to TRBJ2-7; 11 bases match TRBD2. Germline loops: CDR1 MDHEN, CDR2 SYDVKM. The CDR3 is 15 residues long. The V and J ends lost 4 bases and 3 bases, in that order; junction bases with no gene match: 5. CDR3 bases: TGTGCCAGCAGTTCAACTAGCGGGGGACTCTACGAGCAGTACTTC. Residues: CASSSTSGGLYEQYF.

This clone was counted once. The gene calls are TRBV18 and TRBJ2-6; TRBD1 might be the D (6 bases). The germline V and J ends were trimmed by 6 bases and 1 base, with 13 bases remaining between them. The CDR3 is 16 residues long. Germline V gives CDR1 KGHSH, CDR2 LQKENI. CDR3 in amino acids: CASSLERGSGANVLTF. The DNA for the CDR3 is TGTGCCAGCTCCTTAGAGAGGGGGTCTGGGGCCAACGTCCTGACTTTC.

V gene TRBV30 combines with J gene TRBJ1-1; D uncertain. The CDR3 is 12 amino acids. Germline loops: CDR1 GTSNPN, CDR2 SVGIG (reference sequence). Trimming took off 3 bases at V and 4 bases at J, with 9 bases between the two ends. The CDR3 bases are TGTGCCTGGAGGGGGTGGGGCACTGAAGCTTTCTTT. Translated: CAWRGWGTEAFF.

Written as DNA, the CDR3 is TGCGCCAGCAGCCAAGATAGTAGTAGGGGACAGGTTTCTTCAGATACGCAGTATTTT. Its translation is CASSQDSSRGQVSSDTQYF. J is TRBJ2-3 and V is TRBV4-3; 8 nucleotides match TRBD1. Germline CDR1 reads LGHNA; CDR2 reads YSLEER. V trimming: 0 bases; J trimming: 4 bases; junction bases outside the gene matches: 15. The length of the CDR3 is 19 residues.

The chain combines TRBV7-2 with TRBJ2-5; TRBD1 or TRBD2 may be the D gene (6 bases each). Germline CDR1 is SGHTA and CDR2 is FQGNSA. This CDR3 has 15 residues. V gave up 2 bases and J gave up 5 bases, with 15 bases separating them. CDR3 sequence reads: CASSLRHGGGETQYF. CDR3 sequence (DNA): TGTGCCAGCAGCTTAAGGCACGGGGGCGGGGAGACCCAGTACTTC.

This clone was recorded only once. The rearrangement joins TRBV6-1 to TRBJ2-5; D is undetermined. The CDR3 is 13 amino acids. CDR1 and CDR2 (germline): MNHNS, SASEGT. V lost 7 bases to trimming and J lost 2 bases, with 11 bases between them. The CDR3 loop reads CASNRDVQETQYF. In DNA form, the CDR3 reads TGTGCCAGCAACCGTGATGTACAAGAGACCCAGTACTTC.

This chain links TRBV5-4 with TRBJ2-3, with 8 bases identical to TRBD2. This CDR3 region has 16 residues. CDR1 is SGHNT, CDR2 YYREEE, per germline (reference sequence). The ends lost 7 bases at V and 0 bases at J; junction bases unmatched: 10. Here the CDR3 reads CASSEWLAGSTDTQYF. In DNA form, the CDR3 reads TGTGCCAGCTCCGAGTGGCTAGCGGGTAGCACAGATACGCAGTATTTT.

This sequence joins TRBV19 and TRBJ2-7, with D perhaps matching TRBD1 (6 bases). CDR1 and CDR2 (germline): LNHDA, SQIVND (reference sequence). The CDR3 extends over 13 amino acids. Trimming pared 4 bases from V and 6 bases from J, leaving 13 bases between. The CDR3 DNA sequence: TGTGCCAGTAGTACAATCAGGGGCGGCGAGCAGTACTTC. Translated: CASSTIRGGEQYF.